This T cell receptor (beta chain) was profiled in a study of human T cells and chemical hapten exposure. Study overall: Patch tests applied 0.01% DPC to the upper back, read at 6 days.

General study points: Controls had significantly fewer large CDR3 similarity clusters than were formed by expanded TCRs. Those TCRs sitting above 1 in 1000 frequency stayed the same with DPC sensitization.

Indicated time point: patch test 2, 6 weeks after DPC sensitization. Treatment: therapeutic diphenylcyclopropenone sensitization with weekly scalp DPC. Blood draws came first, before each patch test. The CDR3 totals 15 residues. The V and J ends lost 1 base and 5 bases respectively, with 13 bases between them. The germline V gene has CDR1 SGHKS and CDR2 YYEKEE (reference sequence). This clonotype appeared many times. Its antigen is unidentified. TCRdb re-called the RACE reads with MiXCR, one entry per CDR3 protein. Of just over 350,000 distinct CDR3 sequences in the sample, roughly 6% are singletons; the top ten hold about 5.6%.

The TCR sequence derives from a woman aged 18-29 years with alopecia areata. Some clones in this sample may be carry-over from other donors' samples. This sample comprised whole blood, obtained in connection with sensitization to the hapten diphenylcyclopropenone (DPC). J is TRBJ1-5 and V is TRBV5-5, with a weak D call TRBD1 (5 bases). CDR3 coding DNA: TGTGCCAGCAGCTTGTGGGGGAAGTCCGATCAGCCCCAGCATTTT. Its translation is CASSLWGKSDQPQHF.